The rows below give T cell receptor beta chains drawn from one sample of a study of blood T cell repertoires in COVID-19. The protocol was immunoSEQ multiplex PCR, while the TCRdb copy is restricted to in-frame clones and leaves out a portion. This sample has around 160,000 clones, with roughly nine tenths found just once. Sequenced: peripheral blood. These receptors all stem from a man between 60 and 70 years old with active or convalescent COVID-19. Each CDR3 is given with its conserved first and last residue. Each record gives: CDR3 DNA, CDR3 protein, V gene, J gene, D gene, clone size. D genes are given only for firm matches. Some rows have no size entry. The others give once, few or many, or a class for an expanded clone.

cdr3_nt: TGTGCCAGCAGTGCCGGGACTATCAGCTCCTACGAGCAGTACTTC
cdr3_aa: CASSAGTISSYEQYF
v_call: TRBV2
j_call: TRBJ2-7
d_call: TRBD2
clone_size: .

cdr3_nt: TGTGCCAGCAGTAGCAACCCCTCTGGGGCCAACGTCCTGACTTTC
cdr3_aa: CASSSNPSGANVLTF
v_call: TRBV6-5
j_call: TRBJ2-6
d_call: .
clone_size: .

cdr3_nt: TGTGCCAGCAGTGAAATGACAGGGCAATTGACTGAAGCTTTCTTT
cdr3_aa: CASSEMTGQLTEAFF
v_call: TRBV6-1
j_call: TRBJ1-1
d_call: TRBD1
clone_size: .

cdr3_nt: TGTGCCAGTAGTATCGGGACAGGCCTTCCTGGTGCCGGGGAGCTGTTTTTT
cdr3_aa: CASSIGTGLPGAGELFF
v_call: TRBV19
j_call: TRBJ2-2
d_call: TRBD1
clone_size: once

cdr3_nt: TGTGCCAGCAGCCGGAGCGGGGGGGATGAGACCCAGTACTTC
cdr3_aa: CASSRSGGDETQYF
v_call: TRBV7-2
j_call: TRBJ2-5
d_call: TRBD2
clone_size: .

cdr3_nt: TGTGCCAGCAGCTTACAGGGGTCGCCCCAGCATTTT
cdr3_aa: CASSLQGSPQHF
v_call: TRBV7-2
j_call: TRBJ1-5
d_call: .
clone_size: .

cdr3_nt: TGTGCCAGCAGCTTGGACAGGGGCGGCAATCAGCCCCAGCATTTT
cdr3_aa: CASSLDRGGNQPQHF
v_call: TRBV7-2
j_call: TRBJ1-5
d_call: TRBD1
clone_size: .

cdr3_nt: TGTGCCAGCAGCTTAGACTTCTCTGGGGCCAACGTCCTGACTTTC
cdr3_aa: CASSLDFSGANVLTF
v_call: TRBV6-5
j_call: TRBJ2-6
d_call: .
clone_size: .

cdr3_nt: TGTGCCAGCAGTCCCCAGACTAGTATGAGCTCCTACGAGCAGTACTTC
cdr3_aa: CASSPQTSMSSYEQYF
v_call: TRBV28
j_call: TRBJ2-7
d_call: .
clone_size: .

cdr3_nt: TGTGCCAGTAGTTTCGGTGGCGGGAGTAGTGAGCAGTTCTTC
cdr3_aa: CASSFGGGSSEQFF
v_call: TRBV19
j_call: TRBJ2-1
d_call: TRBD2
clone_size: .

cdr3_nt: TGTGCCAGCAGCCAAGAAGTGGTAGCGGGCTACAATGAGCAGTTCTTC
cdr3_aa: CASSQEVVAGYNEQFF
v_call: TRBV4-2
j_call: TRBJ2-1
d_call: TRBD2
clone_size: .